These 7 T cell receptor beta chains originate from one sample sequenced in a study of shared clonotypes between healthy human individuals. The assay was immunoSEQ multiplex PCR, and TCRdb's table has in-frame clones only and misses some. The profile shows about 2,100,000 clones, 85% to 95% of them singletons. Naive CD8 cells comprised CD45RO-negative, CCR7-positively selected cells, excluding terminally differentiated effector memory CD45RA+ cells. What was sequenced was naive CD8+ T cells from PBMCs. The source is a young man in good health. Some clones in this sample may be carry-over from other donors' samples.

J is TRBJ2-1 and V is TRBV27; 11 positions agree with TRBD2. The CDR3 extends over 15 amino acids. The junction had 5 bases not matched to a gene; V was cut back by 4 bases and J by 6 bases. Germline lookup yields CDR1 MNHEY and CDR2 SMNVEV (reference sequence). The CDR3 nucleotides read TGTGCCAGCAGTTCGGGGACTAGCGGACTCAATGAGCAGTTCTTC. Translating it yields CASSSGTSGLNEQFF.

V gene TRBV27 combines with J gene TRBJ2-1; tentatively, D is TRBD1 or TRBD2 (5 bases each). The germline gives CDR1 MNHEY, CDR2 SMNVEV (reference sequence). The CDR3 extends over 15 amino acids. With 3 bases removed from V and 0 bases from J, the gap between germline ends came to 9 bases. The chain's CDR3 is CASSFLGDSYNEQFF. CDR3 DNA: TGTGCCAGCAGTTTTTTGGGGGACTCCTACAATGAGCAGTTCTTC.

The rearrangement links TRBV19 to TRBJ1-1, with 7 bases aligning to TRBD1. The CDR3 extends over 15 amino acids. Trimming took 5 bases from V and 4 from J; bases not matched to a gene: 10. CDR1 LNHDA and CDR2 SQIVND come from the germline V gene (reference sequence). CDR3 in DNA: TGTGCCAGTAGTCCCACAAAGGGGGCGGGCACTGAAGCTTTCTTT. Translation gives CASSPTKGAGTEAFF. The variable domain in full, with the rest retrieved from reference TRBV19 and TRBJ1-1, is DGGITQSPKYLFRKEGQNVTLSCEQNLNHDAMYWYRQDPGQGLRLIYYSQIVNDFQKGDIAEGYSVSREKKESFPLTVTSAQKNPTAFYLCASSPTKGAGTEAFFGQGTRLTVV.

The CDR3 sequence: CASSLAGTSGRSSYNEQFF. The DNA for the CDR3 is TGTGCCAGCAGCTTAGCAGGGACTAGCGGGCGGAGCTCCTACAATGAGCAGTTCTTC. The chain uses TRBV7-9 and TRBJ2-1, with 12 bases lining up with TRBD2. The CDR3 runs to 19 residues. Per the germline V gene, CDR1 is SEHNR and CDR2 is FQNEAQ (reference sequence). V was clipped by 0 bases and J by 0 bases; unmatched bases: 6.

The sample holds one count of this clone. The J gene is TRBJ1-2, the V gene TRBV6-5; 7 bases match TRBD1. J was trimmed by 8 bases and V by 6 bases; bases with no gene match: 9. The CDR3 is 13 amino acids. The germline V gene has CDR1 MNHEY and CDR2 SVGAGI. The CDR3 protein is CASRFGTVRGYTF. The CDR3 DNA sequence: TGTGCCAGCAGATTTGGGACAGTGCGAGGCTACACCTTC.

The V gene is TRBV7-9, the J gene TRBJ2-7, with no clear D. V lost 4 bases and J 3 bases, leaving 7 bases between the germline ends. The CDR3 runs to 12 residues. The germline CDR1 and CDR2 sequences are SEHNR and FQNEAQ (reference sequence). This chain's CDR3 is CASSSLDYEQYF. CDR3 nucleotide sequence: TGTGCCAGCAGCTCCCTAGACTACGAGCAGTACTTC.

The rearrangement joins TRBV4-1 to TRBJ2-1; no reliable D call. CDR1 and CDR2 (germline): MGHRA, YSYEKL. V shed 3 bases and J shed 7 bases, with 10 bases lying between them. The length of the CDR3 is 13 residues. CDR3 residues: CASSQALVNEQFF. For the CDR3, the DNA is TGCGCCAGCAGCCAGGCATTAGTGAATGAGCAGTTCTTC.